Listed below are T cell receptor beta chains from one sample, sequenced in a study of Ad26.COV2.S vaccination and SARS-CoV-2 variants. Some clones are missing from TCRdb's copy, which holds only in-frame ones; the method was immunoSEQ multiplex PCR. This sample has a few hundred thousand clones, with about 83% found just once. Sample: peripheral blood, taken in a trial of Ad26.COV2.S vaccine versus placebo. The receptors come from a person aged 18 to 65 who received the Ad26.COV2.S COVID-19 vaccine or a placebo. Both conserved end residues are part of each CDR3. Fields, in order: D gene, J gene, CDR3 length, V gene, clone size, CDR3 protein, CDR3 DNA. The D gene is left open where the match is weak. Size is omitted from some rows. Given values are once, few, many or a class for expanded clones.

>TRBD2|TRBJ2-7|14|TRBV18|once
CASSPGTNPYEQYF
TGTGCCAGCTCACCGGGGACTAACCCCTACGAGCAGTACTTC
>NA|TRBJ1-1|15|TRBV10-3|NA
CAISDPGMESTEAFF
TGTGCCATCAGTGACCCCGGGATGGAATCCACTGAAGCTTTCTTT
>TRBD1|TRBJ2-7|18|TRBV15|few
CATSRGGVRQGAGSEQYF
TGTGCCACCAGCAGAGGAGGAGTAAGGCAGGGGGCTGGGTCGGAGCAGTACTTC
>TRBD1|TRBJ1-1|15|TRBV6-5|NA
CASTFAPTGGHEAFF
TGTGCCAGCACTTTCGCCCCTACAGGGGGCCACGAAGCTTTCTTT
>TRBD2|TRBJ2-3|19|TRBV12-5|few
CASGTIPDGGGRFTDTQYF
TGTGCTAGTGGTACCATCCCTGACGGCGGGGGGAGATTCACAGATACGCAGTATTTT
>NA|TRBJ1-6|12|TRBV7-2|NA
CASSLLVSPLHF
TGTGCCAGCAGCTTACTGGTATCACCCCTCCACTTT
>NA|TRBJ2-5|10|TRBV29-1|NA
CSVDVKTQYF
TGCAGCGTTGATGTAAAGACCCAGTACTTC
>NA|TRBJ2-7|14|TRBV9|NA
CASSVRTGSYEQYF
TGTGCCAGCAGCGTCCGGACGGGATCCTACGAGCAGTACTTC
>NA|TRBJ1-1|14|TRBV6-5|NA
CASSITRTNTEAFF
TGTGCCAGCAGTATAACGCGGACGAACACTGAAGCTTTCTTT
>NA|TRBJ1-6|13|TRBV27|once
CATRLAPRSPLHF
TGTGCCACCCGTTTAGCACCTAGATCACCCCTCCACTTT
>NA|TRBJ2-1|13|TRBV18|NA
CASSPSSYNEQFF
TGTGCCAGCTCACCCTCTAGTTACAATGAGCAGTTCTTC
>NA|TRBJ2-2|11|TRBV7-2|NA
CASSWGRGLFF
TGTGCCAGCAGCTGGGGTCGGGGGCTGTTTTTT
>NA|TRBJ2-5|14|TRBV7-2|NA
CASSLSGPKETQYF
TGTGCCAGCAGCTTATCGGGCCCGAAAGAGACCCAGTACTTC
>TRBD1|TRBJ2-1|18|TRBV7-2|NA
CASSLAGTGVFSYNEQFF
TGTGCCAGCAGCTTAGCGGGGACAGGGGTGTTTTCCTACAATGAGCAGTTCTTC
>NA|TRBJ1-2|14|TRBV24-1|NA
CATSAGGVHYGYTF
TGTGCCACCAGTGCGGGGGGCGTCCACTATGGCTACACCTTC
>NA|TRBJ1-5|16|TRBV5-6|once
CASSLAKGQLNQPQHF
TGTGCCAGCAGCTTGGCCAAAGGACAGCTCAATCAGCCCCAGCATTTT